This T cell receptor (beta chain) was observed in a study of T-cell memory formation after mild COVID-19. Study results and limitations: Later expanders leaned toward CD4+, whereas clones contracting from day 15 to 85 were balanced CD4/CD8. Within pre-infection memory, some responding clones were found, suggesting cross-reactive memory joined.

Turning to this clonotype: Its antigen is not known.

The 5'RACE method, run with constant-segment primers, produced TCR alpha and TCR beta cDNA libraries (carrying sample barcodes and UMIs). TCRdb ran MiXCR on the 5' RACE reads and lists one entry per CDR3 protein. The table includes 90,000 to 120,000 distinct CDR3 sequences, approximately 14% detected once. The CDR3 spans 13 residues. The junction had 6 bases not matched to a gene; V was cut back by 10 bases and J by 3 bases. The TCR was taken from a man aged 18 to 30 who had mild COVID-19 (a few samples of this study predate the infection). Cell type and time point are not known. Source material: PBMCs or a T cell subset sorted from them (not recorded which). The J gene is TRBJ1-5, the V gene TRBV12-3 or TRBV12-4; TRBD1 matches 7 bases. Written as DNA, the CDR3 is TGTGCCACCTCGACAGGGCCCAATCAGCCCCAGCATTTT. Translating gives CATSTGPNQPQHF.